The TCR beta chain under discussion was sequenced for a study of OX40 agonist ivuxolimab in advanced cancers. Trimming took off 10 bases at V and 0 bases at J, with 18 bases between the two ends. CDR1 is WSHSY, CDR2 SAAADI, per germline. CDR3 length: 15 amino acids. Clones were read by immunoSEQ multiplex PCR, and TCRdb kept only the in-frame ones, dropping some. The sample has under 40,000 clones, around three quarters seen once. The sample in question was CD4+ or CD8+ T cells sorted from blood, obtained in a trial of the OX40 agonist ivuxolimab. The chain joins TRBV10-2 to TRBJ2-5, with TRBD1 as a possible D gene (6 bases). The TCR comes from an adult with an advanced solid tumor such as melanoma, head and neck, liver or kidney cancer. The CDR3 loop is CATRFYRDNQETQYF. DNA of the CDR3: TGCGCCACCAGATTTTACAGGGACAACCAAGAGACCCAGTACTTC.